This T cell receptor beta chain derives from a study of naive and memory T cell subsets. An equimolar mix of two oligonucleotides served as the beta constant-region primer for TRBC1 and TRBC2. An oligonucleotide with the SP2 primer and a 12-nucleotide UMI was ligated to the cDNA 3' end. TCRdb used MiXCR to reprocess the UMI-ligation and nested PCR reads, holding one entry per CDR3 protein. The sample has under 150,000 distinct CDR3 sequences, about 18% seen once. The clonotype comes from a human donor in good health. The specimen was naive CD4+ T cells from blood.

The CDR3 region has the DNA TGTGCCAGCAGCTCCAGGACAGGGGGCTACGAGCAGTACTTC. Encoded protein: CASSSRTGGYEQYF. The gene calls are TRBV9 and TRBJ2-7, with 10 positions matching TRBD1. The CDR3 is made up of 14 amino acids. The V and J ends lost 4 bases and 3 bases, in that order; junction bases with no gene match: 4. Germline-derived CDR1 and CDR2 are SGDLS and YYNGEE.